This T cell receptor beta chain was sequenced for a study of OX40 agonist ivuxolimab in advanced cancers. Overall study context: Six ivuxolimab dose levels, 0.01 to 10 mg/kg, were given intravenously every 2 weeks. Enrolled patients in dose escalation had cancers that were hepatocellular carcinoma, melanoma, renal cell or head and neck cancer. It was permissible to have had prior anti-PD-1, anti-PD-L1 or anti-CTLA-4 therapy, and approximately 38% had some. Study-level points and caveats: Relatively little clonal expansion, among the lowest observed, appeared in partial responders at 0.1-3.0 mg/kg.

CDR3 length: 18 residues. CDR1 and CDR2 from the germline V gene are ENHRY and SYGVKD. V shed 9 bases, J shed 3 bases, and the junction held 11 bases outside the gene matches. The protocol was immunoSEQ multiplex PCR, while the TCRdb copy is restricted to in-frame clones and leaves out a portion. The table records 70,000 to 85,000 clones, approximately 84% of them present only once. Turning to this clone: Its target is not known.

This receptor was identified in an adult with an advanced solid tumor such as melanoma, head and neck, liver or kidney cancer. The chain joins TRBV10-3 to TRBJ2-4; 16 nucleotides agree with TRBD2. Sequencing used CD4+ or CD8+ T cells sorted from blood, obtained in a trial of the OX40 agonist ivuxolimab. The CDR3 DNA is TGTGCCATAAGCCCGGGACTAGCGGGGGGGCCGGTCAAAAACATTCAGTACTTC. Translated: CAISPGLAGGPVKNIQYF.